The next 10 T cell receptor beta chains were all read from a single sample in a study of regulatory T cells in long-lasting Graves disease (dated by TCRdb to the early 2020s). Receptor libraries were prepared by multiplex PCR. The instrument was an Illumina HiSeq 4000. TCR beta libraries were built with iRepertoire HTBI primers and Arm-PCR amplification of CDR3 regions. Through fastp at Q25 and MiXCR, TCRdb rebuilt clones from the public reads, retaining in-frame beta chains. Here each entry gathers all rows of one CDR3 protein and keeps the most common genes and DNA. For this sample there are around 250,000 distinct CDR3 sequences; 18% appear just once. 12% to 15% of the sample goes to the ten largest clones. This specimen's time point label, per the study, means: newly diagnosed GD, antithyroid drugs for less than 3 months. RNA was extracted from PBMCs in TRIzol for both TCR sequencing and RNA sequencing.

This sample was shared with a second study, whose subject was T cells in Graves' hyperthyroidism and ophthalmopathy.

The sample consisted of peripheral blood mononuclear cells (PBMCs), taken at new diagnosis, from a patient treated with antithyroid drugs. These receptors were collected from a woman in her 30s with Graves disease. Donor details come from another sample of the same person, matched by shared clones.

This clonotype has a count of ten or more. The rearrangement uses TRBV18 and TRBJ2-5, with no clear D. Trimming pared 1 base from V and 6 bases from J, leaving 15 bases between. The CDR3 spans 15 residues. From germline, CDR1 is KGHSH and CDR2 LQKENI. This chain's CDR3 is CASSPRTSQSQTQYF. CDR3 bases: TGTGCCAGCTCACCACGAACCTCTCAGTCACAGACCCAGTACTTC.

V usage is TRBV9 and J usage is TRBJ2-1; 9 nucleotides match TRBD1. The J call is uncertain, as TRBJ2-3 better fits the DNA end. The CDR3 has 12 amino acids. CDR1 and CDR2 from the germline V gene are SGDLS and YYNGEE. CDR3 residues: CASRPGQGPQYF. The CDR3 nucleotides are TGTGCCAGCAGGCCTGGACAGGGGCCGCAGTATTTT.

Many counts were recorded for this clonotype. CDR3 residues: CASSPPTWNTEAFF. As DNA, the CDR3 is TGTGCCAGCAGCCCCCCCACATGGAACACTGAAGCTTTCTTT. The chain is built from TRBV7-9 and TRBJ1-1, with unresolved D. The germline V gene encodes CDR1 SEHNR and CDR2 FQNEAQ (reference sequence). Deletions cut 5 bases from V and 1 base from J, with 11 bases between. This CDR3 region has 14 residues.

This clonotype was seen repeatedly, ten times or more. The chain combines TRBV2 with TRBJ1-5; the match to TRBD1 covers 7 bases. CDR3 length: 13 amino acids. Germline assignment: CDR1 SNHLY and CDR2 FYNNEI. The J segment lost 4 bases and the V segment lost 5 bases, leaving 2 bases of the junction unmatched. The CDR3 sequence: CASSRDSNQPQHF. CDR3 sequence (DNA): TGTGCCAGCAGTAGGGACAGTAATCAGCCCCAGCATTTT.

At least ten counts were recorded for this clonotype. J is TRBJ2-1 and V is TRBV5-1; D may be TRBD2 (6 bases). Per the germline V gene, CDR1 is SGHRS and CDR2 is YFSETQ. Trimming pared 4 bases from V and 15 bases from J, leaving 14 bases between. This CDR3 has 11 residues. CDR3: CASSGDSRRFF. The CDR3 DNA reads TGCGCCAGCAGCGGGGACTCAAGACGGTTCTTC. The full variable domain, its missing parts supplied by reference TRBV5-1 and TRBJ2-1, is KAGVTQTPRYLIKTRGQQVTLSCSPISGHRSVSWYQQTPGQGLQFLFEYFSETQRNKGNFPGRFSGRQFSNSRSEMNVSTLELGDSALYLCASSGDSRRFFGPGTRLTVL.

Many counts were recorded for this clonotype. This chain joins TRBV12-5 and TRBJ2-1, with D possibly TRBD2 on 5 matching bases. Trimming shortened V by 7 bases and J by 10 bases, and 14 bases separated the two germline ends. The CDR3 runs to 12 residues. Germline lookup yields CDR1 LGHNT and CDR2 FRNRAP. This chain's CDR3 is CASAPHPGEQFF. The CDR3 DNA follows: TGTGCTAGTGCCCCTCACCCGGGAGAGCAGTTCTTC.

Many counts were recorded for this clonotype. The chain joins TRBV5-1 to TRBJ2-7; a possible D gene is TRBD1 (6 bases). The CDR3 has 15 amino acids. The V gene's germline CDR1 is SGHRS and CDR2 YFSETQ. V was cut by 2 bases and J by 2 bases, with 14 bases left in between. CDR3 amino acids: CASSFTPGHTYEQYF. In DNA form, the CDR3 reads TGCGCCAGCAGCTTCACACCGGGACACACCTACGAGCAGTACTTC.

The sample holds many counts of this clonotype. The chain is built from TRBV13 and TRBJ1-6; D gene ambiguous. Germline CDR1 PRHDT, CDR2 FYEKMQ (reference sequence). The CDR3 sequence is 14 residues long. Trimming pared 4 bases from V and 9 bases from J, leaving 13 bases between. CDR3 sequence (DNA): TGTGCCAGCAGCTCCGAAACGGAGGGTTCACCCCTCCACTTT. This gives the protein CASSSETEGSPLHF.

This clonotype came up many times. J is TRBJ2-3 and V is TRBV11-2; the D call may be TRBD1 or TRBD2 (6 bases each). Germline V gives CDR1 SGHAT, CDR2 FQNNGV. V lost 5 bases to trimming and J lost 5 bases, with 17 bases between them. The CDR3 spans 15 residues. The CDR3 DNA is TGTGCCAGCAGCCTAGTTAGGGGGGAGGTAGATACGCAGTATTTT. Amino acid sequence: CASSLVRGEVDTQYF.

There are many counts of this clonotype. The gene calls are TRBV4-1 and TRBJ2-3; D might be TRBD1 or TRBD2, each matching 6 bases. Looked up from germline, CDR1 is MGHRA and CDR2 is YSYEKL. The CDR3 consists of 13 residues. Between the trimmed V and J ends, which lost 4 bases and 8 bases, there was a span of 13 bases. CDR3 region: CASSRGAPGTQYF. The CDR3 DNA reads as TGCGCCAGCAGCCGGGGGGCGCCGGGTACGCAGTATTTT.